This TCR beta chain was sequenced for a study of pediatric ulcerative colitis. Libraries were prepared by immunoSEQ multiplex PCR; TCRdb keeps only in-frame clonotypes and omits some of them. The sample shows 30,000 to 35,000 clones, around 80% of them seen only once. This CDR3 is 15 amino acids long. V shed 5 bases and J 2 bases; nucleotides not matched to a gene: 7. Germline-derived CDR1 and CDR2 are SEHNR and FQNEAQ (reference sequence). Rectal tissue came from one to two pinch biopsies taken at colonoscopy. The clonotype originates from a boy aged 5-17 years with mild ulcerative colitis. Source material: gut tissue. The chain couples TRBV7-9 to TRBJ2-3, with 7 bases aligning to TRBD1. CDR3 sequence: CASSPRQGVTDTQYF. CDR3 DNA sequence: TGTGCCAGCAGCCCCAGACAGGGAGTCACAGATACGCAGTATTTT.